This T cell receptor (beta chain) comes out of a study of blood T cell repertoires in COVID-19. Across the study: Nucleic acid was either cDNA or gDNA, and it came from T cells, B-cell-depleted T cells, or PBMCs.

Methods used by the authors: Nucleated cell counts were estimated from reference gene primer amplification. This table comes from immunoSEQ multiplex PCR, and its TCRdb copy is limited to in-frame clones, with some not included. D and trimming were read from the DNA, whereas the V and J calls and clone size are those reported in that table. The sample comprises around 80,000 clones, over 60% of which are singletons, and around 21% rests with the top ten. Losses at the gene ends were 8 bases for V and 7 bases for J; bases not matched to a gene: 8. CDR3 length: 15 residues. Germline V lookup: CDR1 SNHLY, CDR2 FYNNEI.

The clonotype was recovered from a woman older than 75 with active or convalescent COVID-19. The sample was peripheral blood. This chain uses TRBV2 with TRBJ2-1, with 13 positions matching TRBD2. The chain's CDR3 is CASFRTSGGVNEQFF. CDR3 sequence (DNA): TGTGCCAGCTTCCGGACTAGCGGGGGAGTAAATGAGCAGTTCTTC.